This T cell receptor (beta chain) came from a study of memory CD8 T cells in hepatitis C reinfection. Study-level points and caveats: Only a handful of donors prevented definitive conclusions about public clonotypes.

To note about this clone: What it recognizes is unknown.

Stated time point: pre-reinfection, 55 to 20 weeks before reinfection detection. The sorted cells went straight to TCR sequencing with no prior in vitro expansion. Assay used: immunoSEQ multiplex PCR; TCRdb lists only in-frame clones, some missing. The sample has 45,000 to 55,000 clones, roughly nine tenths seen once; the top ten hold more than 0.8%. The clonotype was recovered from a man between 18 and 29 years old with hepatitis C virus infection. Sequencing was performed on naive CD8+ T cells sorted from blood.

The CDR3 sequence: CASSSVPHEQFF. For the CDR3, the DNA is TGTGCCAGCAGCTCCGTCCCCCATGAGCAGTTCTTC. V and J are TRBV7-6 and TRBJ2-1; D remains ambiguous. This CDR3 has 12 residues. V dropped 4 bases and J dropped 8 bases, with 9 bases sitting between them. Germline V gene lookup returns CDR1 SGHVS and CDR2 FNYEAQ.